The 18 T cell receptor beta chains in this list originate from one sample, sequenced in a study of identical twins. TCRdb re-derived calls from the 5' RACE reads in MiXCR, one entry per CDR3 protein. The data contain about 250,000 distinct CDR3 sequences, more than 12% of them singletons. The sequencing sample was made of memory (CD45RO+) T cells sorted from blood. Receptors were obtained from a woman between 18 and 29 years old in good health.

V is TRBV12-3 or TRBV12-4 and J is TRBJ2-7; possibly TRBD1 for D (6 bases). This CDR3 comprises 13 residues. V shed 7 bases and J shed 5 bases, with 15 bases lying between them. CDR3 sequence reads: CASISIQGDEQYF. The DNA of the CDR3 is TGTGCCAGCATTTCCATACAGGGTGACGAGCAGTACTTC.

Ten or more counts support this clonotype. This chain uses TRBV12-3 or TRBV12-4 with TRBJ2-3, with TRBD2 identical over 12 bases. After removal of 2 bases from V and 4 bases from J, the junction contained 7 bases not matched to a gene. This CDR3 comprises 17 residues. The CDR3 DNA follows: TGTGCCAGCAGTTTATCCGTGGCTAGCGGGAGGGCAGATACGCAGTATTTT. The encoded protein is CASSLSVASGRADTQYF.

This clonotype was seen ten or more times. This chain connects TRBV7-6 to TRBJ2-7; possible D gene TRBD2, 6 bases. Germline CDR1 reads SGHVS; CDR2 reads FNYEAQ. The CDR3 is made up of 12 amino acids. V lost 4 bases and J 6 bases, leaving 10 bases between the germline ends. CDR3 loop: CASSSGGSEQYF. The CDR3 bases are TGTGCCAGCAGCTCTGGGGGGTCCGAGCAGTACTTC.

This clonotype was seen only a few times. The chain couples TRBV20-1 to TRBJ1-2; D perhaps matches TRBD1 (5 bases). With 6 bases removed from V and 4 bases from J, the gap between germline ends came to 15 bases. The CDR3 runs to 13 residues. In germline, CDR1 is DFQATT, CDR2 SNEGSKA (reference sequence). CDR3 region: CSALTASGYGYTF. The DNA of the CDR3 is TGCAGTGCCCTGACAGCGAGTGGCTATGGCTACACCTTC.

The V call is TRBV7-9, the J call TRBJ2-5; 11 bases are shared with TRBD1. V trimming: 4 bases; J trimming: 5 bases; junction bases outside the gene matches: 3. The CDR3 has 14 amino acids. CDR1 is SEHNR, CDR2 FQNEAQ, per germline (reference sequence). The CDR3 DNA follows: TGTGCCAGCAGCTGGACAGGGGGCAGGGAGACCCAGTACTTC. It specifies CASSWTGGRETQYF. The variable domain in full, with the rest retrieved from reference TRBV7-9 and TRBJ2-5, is DTGVSQNPRHKITKRGQNVTFRCDPISEHNRLYWYRQTLGQGPEFLTYFQNEAQLEKSRLLSDRFSAERPKGSFSTLEIQRTEQGDSAMYLCASSWTGGRETQYFGPGTRLLVL.

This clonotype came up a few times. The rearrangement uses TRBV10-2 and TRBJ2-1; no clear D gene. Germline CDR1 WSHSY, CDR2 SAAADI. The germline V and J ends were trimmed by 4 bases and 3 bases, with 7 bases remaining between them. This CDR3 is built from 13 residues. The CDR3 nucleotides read TGCGCCAGCAGTGTCAGCGTCTACAATGAGCAGTTCTTC. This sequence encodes CASSVSVYNEQFF.

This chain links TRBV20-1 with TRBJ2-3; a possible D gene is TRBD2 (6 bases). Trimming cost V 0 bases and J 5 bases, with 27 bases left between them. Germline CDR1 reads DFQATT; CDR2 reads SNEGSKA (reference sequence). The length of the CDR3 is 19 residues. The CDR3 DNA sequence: TGCAGTGCTAGAGATCTTAGGACTATAAATTTAAATCGAATAGATACGCAGTATTTT. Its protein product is CSARDLRTINLNRIDTQYF.

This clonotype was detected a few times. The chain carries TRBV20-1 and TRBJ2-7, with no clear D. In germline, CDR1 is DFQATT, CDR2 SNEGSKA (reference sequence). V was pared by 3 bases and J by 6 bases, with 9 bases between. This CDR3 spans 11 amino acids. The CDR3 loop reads CSASGRREQYF. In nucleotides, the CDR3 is TGCAGTGCTAGTGGACGTCGCGAGCAGTACTTC.

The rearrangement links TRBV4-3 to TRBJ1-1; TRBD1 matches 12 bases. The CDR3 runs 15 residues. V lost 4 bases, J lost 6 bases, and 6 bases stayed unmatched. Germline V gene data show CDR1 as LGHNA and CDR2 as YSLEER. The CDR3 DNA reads TGCGCCAGCAGCCCTAGGGACAGGGGGCAATCTGAAGCTTTCTTT. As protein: CASSPRDRGQSEAFF.

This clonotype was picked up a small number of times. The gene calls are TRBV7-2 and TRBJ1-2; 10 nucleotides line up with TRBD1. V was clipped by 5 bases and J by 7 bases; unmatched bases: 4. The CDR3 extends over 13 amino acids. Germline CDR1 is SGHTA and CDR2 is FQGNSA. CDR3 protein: CASSPDRGPGYTF. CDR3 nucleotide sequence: TGTGCCAGCAGCCCCGACAGGGGGCCTGGCTACACCTTC.

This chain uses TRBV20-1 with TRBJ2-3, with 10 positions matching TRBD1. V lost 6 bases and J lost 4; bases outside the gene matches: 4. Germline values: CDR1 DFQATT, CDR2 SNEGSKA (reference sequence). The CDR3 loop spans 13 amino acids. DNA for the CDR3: TGCAGTGCACAAGGACAGGGGGCAGATACGCAGTATTTT. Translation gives CSAQGQGADTQYF.

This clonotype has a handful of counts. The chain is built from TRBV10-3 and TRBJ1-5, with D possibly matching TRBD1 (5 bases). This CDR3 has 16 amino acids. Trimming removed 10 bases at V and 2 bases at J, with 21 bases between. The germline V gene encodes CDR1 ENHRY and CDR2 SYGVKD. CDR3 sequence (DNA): TGTGCCACCGGGGGAGGTTCTTTAAGCGGCAATCAGCCCCAGCATTTT. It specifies CATGGGSLSGNQPQHF.

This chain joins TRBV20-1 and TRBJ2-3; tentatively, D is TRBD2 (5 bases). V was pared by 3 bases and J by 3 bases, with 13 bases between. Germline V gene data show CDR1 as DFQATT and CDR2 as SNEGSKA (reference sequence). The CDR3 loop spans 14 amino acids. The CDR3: CSASLWERTDTQYF. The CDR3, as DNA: TGCAGTGCTAGTCTGTGGGAGAGGACAGATACGCAGTATTTT.

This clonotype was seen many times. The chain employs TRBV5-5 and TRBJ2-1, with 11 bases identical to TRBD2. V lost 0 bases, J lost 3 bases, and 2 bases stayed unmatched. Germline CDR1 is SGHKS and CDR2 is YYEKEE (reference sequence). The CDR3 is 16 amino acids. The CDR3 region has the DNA TGTGCCAGCAGCTTGGGACTAGCGGGGATCTACAATGAGCAGTTCTTC. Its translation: CASSLGLAGIYNEQFF.

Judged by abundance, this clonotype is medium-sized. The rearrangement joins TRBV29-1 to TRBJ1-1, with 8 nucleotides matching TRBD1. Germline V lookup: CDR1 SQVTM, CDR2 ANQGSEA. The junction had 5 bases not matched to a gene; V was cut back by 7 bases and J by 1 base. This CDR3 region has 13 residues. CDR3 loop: CSAQGQGNTEAFF. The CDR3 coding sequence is TGCAGCGCACAAGGACAGGGGAACACTGAAGCTTTCTTT.

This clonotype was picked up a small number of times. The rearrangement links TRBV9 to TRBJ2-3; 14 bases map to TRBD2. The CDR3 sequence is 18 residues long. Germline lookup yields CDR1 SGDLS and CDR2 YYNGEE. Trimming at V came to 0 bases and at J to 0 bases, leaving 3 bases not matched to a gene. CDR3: CASSVVGLAGESTDTQYF. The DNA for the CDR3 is TGTGCCAGCAGCGTAGTGGGACTAGCGGGGGAGAGCACAGATACGCAGTATTTT.

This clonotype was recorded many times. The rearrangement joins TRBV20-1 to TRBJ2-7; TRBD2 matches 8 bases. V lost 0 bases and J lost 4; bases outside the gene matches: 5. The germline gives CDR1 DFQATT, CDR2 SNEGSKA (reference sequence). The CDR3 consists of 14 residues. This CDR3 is CSARDRTSRYEQYF. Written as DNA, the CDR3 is TGCAGTGCTAGAGATAGGACTAGCAGGTACGAGCAGTACTTC.

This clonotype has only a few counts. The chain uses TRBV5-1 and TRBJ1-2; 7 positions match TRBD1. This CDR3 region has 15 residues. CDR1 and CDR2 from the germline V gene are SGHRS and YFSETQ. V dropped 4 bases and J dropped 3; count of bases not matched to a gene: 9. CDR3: CASSELGDSYYGYTF. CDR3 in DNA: TGCGCCAGCAGCGAGCTTGGGGACAGCTACTATGGCTACACCTTC. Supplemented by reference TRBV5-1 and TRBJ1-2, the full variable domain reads KAGVTQTPRYLIKTRGQQVTLSCSPISGHRSVSWYQQTPGQGLQFLFEYFSETQRNKGNFPGRFSGRQFSNSRSEMNVSTLELGDSALYLCASSELGDSYYGYTFGSGTRLTVV.